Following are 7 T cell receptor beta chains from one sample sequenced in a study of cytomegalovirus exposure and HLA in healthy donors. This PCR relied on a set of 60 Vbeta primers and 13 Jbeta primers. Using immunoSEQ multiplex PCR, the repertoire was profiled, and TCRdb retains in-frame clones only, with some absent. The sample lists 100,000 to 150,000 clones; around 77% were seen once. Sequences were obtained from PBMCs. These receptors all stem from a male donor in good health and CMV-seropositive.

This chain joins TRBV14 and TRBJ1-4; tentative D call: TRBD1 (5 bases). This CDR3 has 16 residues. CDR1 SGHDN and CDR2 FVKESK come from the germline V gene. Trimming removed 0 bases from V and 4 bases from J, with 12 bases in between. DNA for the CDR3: TGTGCCAGCAGCCAAGAGCTCAGGGCTGGTAATGAAAAACTGTTTTTT. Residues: CASSQELRAGNEKLFF.

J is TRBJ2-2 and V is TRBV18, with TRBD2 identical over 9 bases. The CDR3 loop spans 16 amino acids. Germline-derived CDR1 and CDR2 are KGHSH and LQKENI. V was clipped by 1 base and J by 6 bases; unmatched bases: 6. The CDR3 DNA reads TGTGCCAGCTCACCACTAGCGGGAGTAAGTCCCGGGGAGCTGTTTTTT. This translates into CASSPLAGVSPGELFF.

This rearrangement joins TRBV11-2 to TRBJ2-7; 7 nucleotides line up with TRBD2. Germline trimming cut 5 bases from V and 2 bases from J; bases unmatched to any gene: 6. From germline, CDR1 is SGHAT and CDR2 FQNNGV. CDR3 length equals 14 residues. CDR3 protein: CASSREDAAYEQYF. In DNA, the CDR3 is TGTGCCAGCAGCCGGGAGGACGCAGCCTACGAGCAGTACTTC. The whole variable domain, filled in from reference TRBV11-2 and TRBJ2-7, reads EAGVAQSPRYKIIEKRQSVAFWCNPISGHATLYWYQQILGQGPKLLIQFQNNGVVDDSQLPKDRFSAERLKGVDSTLKIQPAKLEDSAVYLCASSREDAAYEQYFGPGTRLTVT.

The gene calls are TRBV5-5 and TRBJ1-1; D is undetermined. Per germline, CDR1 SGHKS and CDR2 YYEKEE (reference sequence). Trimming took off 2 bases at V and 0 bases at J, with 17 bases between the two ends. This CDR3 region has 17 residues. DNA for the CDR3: TGTGCCAGCAGCTTCTCTCGACATGGGAGTCTGAACACTGAAGCTTTCTTT. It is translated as CASSFSRHGSLNTEAFF.

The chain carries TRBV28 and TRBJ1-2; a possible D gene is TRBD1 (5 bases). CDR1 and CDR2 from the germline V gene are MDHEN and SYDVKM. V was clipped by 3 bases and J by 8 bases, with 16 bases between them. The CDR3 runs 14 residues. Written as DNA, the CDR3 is TGTGCCAGCAGTTTGGGACTAGGACGAGCCGGCTACACCTTC. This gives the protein CASSLGLGRAGYTF.

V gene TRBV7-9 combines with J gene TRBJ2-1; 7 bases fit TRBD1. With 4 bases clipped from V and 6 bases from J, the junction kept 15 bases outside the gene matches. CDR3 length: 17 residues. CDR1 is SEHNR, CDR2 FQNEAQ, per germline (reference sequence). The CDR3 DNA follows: TGTGCCAGCAGCTCCTCAGGGGGAAACCTTGACACCAATGAGCAGTTCTTC. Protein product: CASSSSGGNLDTNEQFF.

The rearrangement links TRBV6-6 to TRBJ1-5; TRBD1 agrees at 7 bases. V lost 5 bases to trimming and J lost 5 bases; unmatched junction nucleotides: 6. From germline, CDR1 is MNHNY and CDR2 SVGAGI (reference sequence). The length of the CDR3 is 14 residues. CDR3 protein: CASSKTGWDQPQHF. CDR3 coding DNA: TGTGCCAGCAGTAAGACAGGGTGGGATCAGCCCCAGCATTTT.